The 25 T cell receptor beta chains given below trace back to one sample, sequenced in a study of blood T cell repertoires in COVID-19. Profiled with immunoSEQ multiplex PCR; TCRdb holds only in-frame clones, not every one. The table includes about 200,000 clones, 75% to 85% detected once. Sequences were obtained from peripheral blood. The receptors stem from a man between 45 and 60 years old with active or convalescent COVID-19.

DNA of the CDR3: TGTGCCAGCAGTGGACTAGCGGGGGTAGATACGCAGTATTTT. It translates to CASSGLAGVDTQYF. V is TRBV3-1 (or the pseudogene TRBV3-2) and J is TRBJ2-3, with TRBD2 identical over 13 bases. The V and J ends lost 6 bases and 5 bases, in that order; junction bases with no gene match: 2. Germline CDR1 reads LGHDT; CDR2 reads YNNKEL (reference sequence). CDR3 length: 14 residues.

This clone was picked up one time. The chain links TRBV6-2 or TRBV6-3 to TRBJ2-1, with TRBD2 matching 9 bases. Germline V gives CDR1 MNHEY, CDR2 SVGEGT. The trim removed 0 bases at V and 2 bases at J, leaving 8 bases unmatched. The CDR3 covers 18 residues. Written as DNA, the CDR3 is TGTGCCAGCAGTTACTCGAAGAGGCGGGGGGGCGCCTACAATGAGCAGTTCTTC. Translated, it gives CASSYSKRRGGAYNEQFF.

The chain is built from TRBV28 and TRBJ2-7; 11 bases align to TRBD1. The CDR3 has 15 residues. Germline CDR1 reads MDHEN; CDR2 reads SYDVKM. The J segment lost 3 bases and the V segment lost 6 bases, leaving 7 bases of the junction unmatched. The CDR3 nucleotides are TGTGCCAGCAGACCAACCGGGACAGGGGGCTACGAGCAGTACTTC. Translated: CASRPTGTGGYEQYF.

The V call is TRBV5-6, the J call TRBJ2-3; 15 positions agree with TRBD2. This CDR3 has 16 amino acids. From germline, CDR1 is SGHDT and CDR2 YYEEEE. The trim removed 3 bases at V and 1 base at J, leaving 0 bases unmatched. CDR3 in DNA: TGTGCCAGCAGCTGGACTAGCGGGGGGGGCACAGATACGCAGTATTTT. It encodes CASSWTSGGGTDTQYF.

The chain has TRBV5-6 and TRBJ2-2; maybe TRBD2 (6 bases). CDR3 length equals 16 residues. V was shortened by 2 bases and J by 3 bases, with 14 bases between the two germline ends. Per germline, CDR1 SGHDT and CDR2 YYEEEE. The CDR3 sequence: CASSFGFSGYTGELFF. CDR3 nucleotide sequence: TGTGCCAGCAGCTTCGGGTTTAGCGGATACACCGGGGAGCTGTTTTTT.

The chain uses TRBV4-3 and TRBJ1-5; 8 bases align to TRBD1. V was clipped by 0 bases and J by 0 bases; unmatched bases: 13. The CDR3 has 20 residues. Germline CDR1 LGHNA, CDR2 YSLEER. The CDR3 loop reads CASSQDGFSTGARSNQPQHF. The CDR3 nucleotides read TGCGCCAGCAGCCAAGATGGATTTTCGACAGGGGCCCGTAGCAATCAGCCCCAGCATTTT.

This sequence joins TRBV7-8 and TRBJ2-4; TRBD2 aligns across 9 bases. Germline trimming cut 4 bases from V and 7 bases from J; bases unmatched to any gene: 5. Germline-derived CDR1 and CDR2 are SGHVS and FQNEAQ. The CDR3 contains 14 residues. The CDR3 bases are TGTGCCAGCAGCTGGACCGGGACTAGCAACATTCAGTACTTC. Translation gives CASSWTGTSNIQYF.

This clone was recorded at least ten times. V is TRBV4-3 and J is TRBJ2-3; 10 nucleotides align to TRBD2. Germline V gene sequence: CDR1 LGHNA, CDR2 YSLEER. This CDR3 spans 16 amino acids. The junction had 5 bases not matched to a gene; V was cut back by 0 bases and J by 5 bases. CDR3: CASSQDFLAGGDTQYF. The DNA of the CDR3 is TGCGCCAGCAGCCAAGATTTTTTAGCGGGGGGAGATACGCAGTATTTT.

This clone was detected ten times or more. CDR3 amino acids: CASSGTGVSTYEQYF. The CDR3 DNA reads TGTGCCAGCAGCGGAACAGGGGTTTCGACCTACGAGCAGTACTTC. The chain combines TRBV6-5 with TRBJ2-7; 7 bases line up with TRBD1. Germline V gene data show CDR1 as MNHEY and CDR2 as SVGAGI. The CDR3 consists of 15 residues. J was trimmed by 2 bases and V by 6 bases; bases with no gene match: 10.

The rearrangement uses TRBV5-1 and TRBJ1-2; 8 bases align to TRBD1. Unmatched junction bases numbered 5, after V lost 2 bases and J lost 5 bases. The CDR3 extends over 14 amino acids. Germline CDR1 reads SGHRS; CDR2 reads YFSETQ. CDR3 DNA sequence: TGCGCCAGCAGCTTCGGGACAGGAGGGTATGGCTACACCTTC. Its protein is CASSFGTGGYGYTF.

CDR3 sequence (DNA): TGTGCCAGCAGCTTACCTAGCGGGGAGAACAATGAGCAGTTCTTC. Protein sequence: CASSLPSGENNEQFF. This chain uses TRBV11-2 with TRBJ2-1; 9 positions match TRBD2. Trimming cost V 2 bases and J 5 bases; bases outside gene matches: 4. CDR1 is SGHAT, CDR2 FQNNGV, per germline. The CDR3 consists of 15 residues.

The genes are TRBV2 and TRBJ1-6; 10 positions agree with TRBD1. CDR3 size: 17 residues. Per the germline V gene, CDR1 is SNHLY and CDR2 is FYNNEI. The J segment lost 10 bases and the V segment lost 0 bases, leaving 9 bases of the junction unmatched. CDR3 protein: CASSEALVGTGDSPLHF. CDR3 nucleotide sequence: TGTGCCAGCAGTGAAGCGCTTGTTGGGACAGGGGACTCACCCCTCCACTTT.

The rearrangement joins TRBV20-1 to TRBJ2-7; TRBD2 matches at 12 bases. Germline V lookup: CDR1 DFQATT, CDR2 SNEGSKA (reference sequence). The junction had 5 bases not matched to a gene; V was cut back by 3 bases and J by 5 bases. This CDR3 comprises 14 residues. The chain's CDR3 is CSASRLAGAHEQYF. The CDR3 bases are TGCAGTGCTAGTCGACTAGCGGGAGCTCACGAGCAGTACTTC.

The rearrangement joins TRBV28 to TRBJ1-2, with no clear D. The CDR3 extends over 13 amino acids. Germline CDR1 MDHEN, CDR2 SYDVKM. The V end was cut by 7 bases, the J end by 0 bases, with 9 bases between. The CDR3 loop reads CASKFEPNYGYTF. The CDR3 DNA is TGTGCCAGCAAGTTTGAGCCTAACTATGGCTACACCTTC.

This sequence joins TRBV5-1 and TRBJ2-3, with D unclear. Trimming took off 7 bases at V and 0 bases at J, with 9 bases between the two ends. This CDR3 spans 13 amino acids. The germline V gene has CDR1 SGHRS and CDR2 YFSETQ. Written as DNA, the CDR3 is TGCGCCAGCCACACCGAAAGCACAGATACGCAGTATTTT. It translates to CASHTESTDTQYF.

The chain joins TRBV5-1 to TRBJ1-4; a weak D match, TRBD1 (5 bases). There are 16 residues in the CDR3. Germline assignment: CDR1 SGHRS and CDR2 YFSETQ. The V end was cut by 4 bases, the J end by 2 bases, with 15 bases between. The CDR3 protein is CASSPKRQNTNEKLFF. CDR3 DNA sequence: TGCGCCAGCAGCCCCAAGAGACAGAACACTAATGAAAAACTGTTTTTT.

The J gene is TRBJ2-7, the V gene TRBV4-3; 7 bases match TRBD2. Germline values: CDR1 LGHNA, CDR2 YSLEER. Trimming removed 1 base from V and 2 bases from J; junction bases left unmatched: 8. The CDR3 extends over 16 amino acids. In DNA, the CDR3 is TGCGCCAGCAGCCAAGGTGTCCTAGCGGATCCCTACGAGCAGTACTTC. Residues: CASSQGVLADPYEQYF.

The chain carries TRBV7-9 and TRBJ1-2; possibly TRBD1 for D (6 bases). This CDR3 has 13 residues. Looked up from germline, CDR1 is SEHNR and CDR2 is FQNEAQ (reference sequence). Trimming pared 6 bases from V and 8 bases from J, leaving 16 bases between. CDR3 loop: CASSGDNLRGYTF. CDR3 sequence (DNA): TGTGCCAGCAGTGGGGACAACCTGAGGGGCTACACCTTC. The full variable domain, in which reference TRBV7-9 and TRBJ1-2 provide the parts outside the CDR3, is DTGVSQNPRHKITKRGQNVTFRCDPISEHNRLYWYRQTLGQGPEFLTYFQNEAQLEKSRLLSDRFSAERPKGSFSTLEIQRTEQGDSAMYLCASSGDNLRGYTFGSGTRLTVV.

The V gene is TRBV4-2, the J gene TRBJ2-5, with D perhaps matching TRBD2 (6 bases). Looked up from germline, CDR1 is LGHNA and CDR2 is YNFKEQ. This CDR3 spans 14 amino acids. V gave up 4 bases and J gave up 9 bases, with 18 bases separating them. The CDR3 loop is CASSPPGRGEAQYF. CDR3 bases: TGTGCCAGCAGCCCACCCGGGCGTGGGGAGGCCCAGTACTTC.

DNA for the CDR3: TGCGCCAGCAGCCAATATGTATCCCACAGGGGGCCCTCAACTAATGAAAAACTGTTTTTT. Amino acid sequence: CASSQYVSHRGPSTNEKLFF. V is TRBV4-3 and J is TRBJ1-4; 9 bases align to TRBD1. CDR1 and CDR2 from the germline V gene are LGHNA and YSLEER. This CDR3 region has 20 residues. V was pared by 2 bases and J by 0 bases, with 13 bases of the junction left unmatched.

As DNA, the CDR3 is TGCGCCAGCAGCCCCATGTGGGGGGGGCAAGAGACCCAGTACTTC. Translating it yields CASSPMWGGQETQYF. The rearrangement uses TRBV5-1 and TRBJ2-5; TRBD2 agrees at 7 bases. CDR1 SGHRS and CDR2 YFSETQ come from the germline V gene. CDR3 length equals 15 residues. V was pared by 4 bases and J by 2 bases, with 8 bases of the junction left unmatched.

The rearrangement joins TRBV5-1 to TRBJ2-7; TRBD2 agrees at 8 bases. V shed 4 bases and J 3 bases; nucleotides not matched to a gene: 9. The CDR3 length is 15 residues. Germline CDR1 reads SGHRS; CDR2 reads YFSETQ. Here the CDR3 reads CASSMLAGPYYEQYF. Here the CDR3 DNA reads TGCGCCAGCAGCATGTTAGCGGGACCCTACTACGAGCAGTACTTC. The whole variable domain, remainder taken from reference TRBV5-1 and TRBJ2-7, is KAGVTQTPRYLIKTRGQQVTLSCSPISGHRSVSWYQQTPGQGLQFLFEYFSETQRNKGNFPGRFSGRQFSNSRSEMNVSTLELGDSALYLCASSMLAGPYYEQYFGPGTRLTVT.

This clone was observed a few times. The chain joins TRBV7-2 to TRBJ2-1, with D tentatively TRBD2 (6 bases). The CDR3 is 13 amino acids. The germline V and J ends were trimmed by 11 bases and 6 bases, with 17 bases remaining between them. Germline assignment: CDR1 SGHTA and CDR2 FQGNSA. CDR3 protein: CAGKPLAFNEQFF. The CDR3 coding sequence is TGTGCCGGCAAACCCCTAGCGTTCAATGAGCAGTTCTTC.

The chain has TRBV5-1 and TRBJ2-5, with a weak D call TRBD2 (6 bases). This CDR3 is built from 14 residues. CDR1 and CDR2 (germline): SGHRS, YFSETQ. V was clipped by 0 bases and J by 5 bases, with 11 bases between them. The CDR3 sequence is CASSLAAGLETQYF. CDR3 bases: TGCGCCAGCAGCTTGGCCGCGGGGCTTGAGACCCAGTACTTC.

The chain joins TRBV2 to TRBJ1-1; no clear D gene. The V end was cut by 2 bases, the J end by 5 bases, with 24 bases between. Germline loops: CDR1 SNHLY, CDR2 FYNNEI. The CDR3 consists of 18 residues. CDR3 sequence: CASSEYSGSFPTRTEAFF. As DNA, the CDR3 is TGTGCCAGCAGTGAATATTCGGGATCCTTCCCCACGAGGACTGAAGCTTTCTTT.